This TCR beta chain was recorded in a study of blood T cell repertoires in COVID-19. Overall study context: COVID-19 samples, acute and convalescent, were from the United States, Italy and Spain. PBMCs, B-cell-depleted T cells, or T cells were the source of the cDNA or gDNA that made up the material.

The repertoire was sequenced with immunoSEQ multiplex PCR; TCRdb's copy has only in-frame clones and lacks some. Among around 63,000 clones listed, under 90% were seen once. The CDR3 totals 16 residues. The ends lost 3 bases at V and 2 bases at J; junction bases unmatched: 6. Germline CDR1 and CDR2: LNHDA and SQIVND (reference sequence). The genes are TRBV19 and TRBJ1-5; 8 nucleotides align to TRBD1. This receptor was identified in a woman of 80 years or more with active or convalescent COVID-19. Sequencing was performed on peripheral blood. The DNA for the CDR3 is TGTGCCAGTAGTATTAACGACAGGGGAGGCAATCAGCCCCAGCATTTT. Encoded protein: CASSINDRGGNQPQHF.